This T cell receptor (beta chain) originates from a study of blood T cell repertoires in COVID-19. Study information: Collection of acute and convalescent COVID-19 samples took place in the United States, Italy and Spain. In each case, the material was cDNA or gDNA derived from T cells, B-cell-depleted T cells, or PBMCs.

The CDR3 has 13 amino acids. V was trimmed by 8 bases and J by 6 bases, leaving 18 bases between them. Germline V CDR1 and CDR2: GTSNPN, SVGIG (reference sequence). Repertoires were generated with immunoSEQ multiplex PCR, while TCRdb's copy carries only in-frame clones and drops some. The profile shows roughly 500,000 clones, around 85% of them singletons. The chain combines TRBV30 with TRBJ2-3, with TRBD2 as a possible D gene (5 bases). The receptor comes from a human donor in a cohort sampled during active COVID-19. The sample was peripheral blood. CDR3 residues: CAGDGGTADTQYF. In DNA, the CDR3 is TGTGCCGGGGATGGAGGAACTGCCGATACGCAGTATTTT.